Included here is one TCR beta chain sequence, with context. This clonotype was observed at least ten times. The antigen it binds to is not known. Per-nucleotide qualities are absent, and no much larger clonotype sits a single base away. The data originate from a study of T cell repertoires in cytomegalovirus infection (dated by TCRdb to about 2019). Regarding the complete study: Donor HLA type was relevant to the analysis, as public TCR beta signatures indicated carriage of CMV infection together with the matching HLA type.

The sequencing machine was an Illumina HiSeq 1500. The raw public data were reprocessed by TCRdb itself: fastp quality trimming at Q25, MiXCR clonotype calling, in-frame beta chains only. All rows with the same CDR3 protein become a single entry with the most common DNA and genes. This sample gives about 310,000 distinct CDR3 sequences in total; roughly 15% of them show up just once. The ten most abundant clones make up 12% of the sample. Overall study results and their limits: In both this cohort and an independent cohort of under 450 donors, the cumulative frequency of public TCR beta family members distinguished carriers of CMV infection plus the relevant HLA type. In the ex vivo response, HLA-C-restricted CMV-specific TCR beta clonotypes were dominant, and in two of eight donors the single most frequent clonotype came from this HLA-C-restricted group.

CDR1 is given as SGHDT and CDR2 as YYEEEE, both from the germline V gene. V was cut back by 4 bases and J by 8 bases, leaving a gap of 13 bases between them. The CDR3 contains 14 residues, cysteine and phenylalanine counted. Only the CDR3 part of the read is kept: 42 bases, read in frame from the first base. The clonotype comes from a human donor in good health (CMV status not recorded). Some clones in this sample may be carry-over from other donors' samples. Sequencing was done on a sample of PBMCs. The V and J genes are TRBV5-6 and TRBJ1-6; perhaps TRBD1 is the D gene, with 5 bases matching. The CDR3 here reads CASSRRGVDSPLHF. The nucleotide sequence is TGTGCCAGCAGCAGACGGGGGGTAGATTCACCCCTCCACTTT.